Shown below are 25 T cell receptor beta chains from a single sample sequenced in a study of blood T cell repertoires in COVID-19. The method was immunoSEQ multiplex PCR; TCRdb's version includes in-frame clones alone and lacks a portion of them. Here the sample spans some 120,000 clones, around four fifths being singletons. Sequenced input: peripheral blood. The receptors stem from an elderly man with COVID-19, enrolled during active disease.

V and J are TRBV28 and TRBJ2-7; 9 bases line up with TRBD2. Germline V gives CDR1 MDHEN, CDR2 SYDVKM. This CDR3 region has 13 residues. The J segment lost 1 base and the V segment lost 6 bases, leaving 1 base of the junction unmatched. CDR3 nucleotide sequence: TGTGCCAGCAGGCGGGGGGGGTCCTACGAGCAGTACTTC. It codes for CASRRGGSYEQYF.

The chain is built from TRBV24-1 and TRBJ2-7, with D possibly matching TRBD1 (5 bases). The V end was cut by 3 bases, the J end by 3 bases, with 11 bases between. This CDR3 comprises 14 residues. Germline CDR1 and CDR2: KGHDR and SFDVKD. The CDR3 coding sequence is TGTGCCACCAGTGATGGGTCGACAGTCTACGAGCAGTACTTC. Encoded protein: CATSDGSTVYEQYF.

This chain connects TRBV28 to TRBJ2-6; a possible D gene is TRBD1 (5 bases). Trimming stripped 10 bases from V and 1 base from J, with 23 bases between. Germline V lookup: CDR1 MDHEN, CDR2 SYDVKM. This CDR3 has 18 amino acids. CDR3 bases: TGTGCCACCAATCACCCCATCAGGGTTGGTTCTGGGGCCAACGTCCTGACTTTC. Residues: CATNHPIRVGSGANVLTF.

There are a few counts of this clone. The chain carries TRBV19 and TRBJ1-4; 9 positions agree with TRBD1. CDR3 length: 13 residues. The germline gives CDR1 LNHDA, CDR2 SQIVND (reference sequence). V gave up 6 bases and J gave up 5 bases; unmatched junction bases: 1. The CDR3 is CASRGQGNEKLFF. CDR3 DNA sequence: TGTGCCAGTAGGGGACAGGGAAATGAAAAACTGTTTTTT. The complete variable domain, with remaining parts taken from reference TRBV19 and TRBJ1-4, reads DGGITQSPKYLFRKEGQNVTLSCEQNLNHDAMYWYRQDPGQGLRLIYYSQIVNDFQKGDIAEGYSVSREKKESFPLTVTSAQKNPTAFYLCASRGQGNEKLFFGSGTQLSVL.

The rearrangement uses TRBV24-1 and TRBJ2-5; 9 positions agree with TRBD1. V lost 2 bases and J lost 3; bases outside the gene matches: 6. The CDR3 extends over 16 amino acids. Germline V gene data show CDR1 as KGHDR and CDR2 as SFDVKD. The CDR3 reads CATSDSFGDREETQYF. DNA for the CDR3: TGTGCCACCAGTGATTCGTTCGGGGACAGGGAAGAGACCCAGTACTTC.

A few counts support this clone. V gene TRBV28 combines with J gene TRBJ2-7; D gene unclear. Per germline, CDR1 MDHEN and CDR2 SYDVKM. V gave up 10 bases and J gave up 7 bases, with 5 bases separating them. The length of the CDR3 is 8 residues. The CDR3 protein is CATGEQYF. CDR3 coding DNA: TGTGCCACCGGGGAGCAGTACTTC.

This chain connects TRBV10-2 to TRBJ2-5; weak D call: TRBD2 (6 bases). CDR3 length: 15 amino acids. The ends were cut back, 8 bases at V and 5 bases at J, with 21 bases in the middle. Germline assignment: CDR1 WSHSY and CDR2 SAAADI. CDR3 coding DNA: TGCGCCAGCCTTTCGGGAGTCGGGTCGATGGAGACCCAGTACTTC. Translation: CASLSGVGSMETQYF.

The chain joins TRBV29-1 to TRBJ2-7; 12 positions match TRBD2. The CDR3 extends over 16 amino acids. The trim removed 4 bases at V and 6 bases at J, leaving 13 bases unmatched. Per germline, CDR1 SQVTM and CDR2 ANQGSEA. CDR3 amino acids: CSVGGLTSGSSLEQYF. The DNA of the CDR3 is TGCAGCGTTGGAGGGTTGACTAGCGGGAGTTCGCTCGAGCAGTACTTC.

The CDR3 nucleotides are TGTGCCAGCAGCGCCCTATCGGGGACTAGCGGGAGAGGCTCCTACAATGAGCAGTTCTTC. Translation gives CASSALSGTSGRGSYNEQFF. The gene calls are TRBV9 and TRBJ2-1; 14 nucleotides agree with TRBD2. The CDR3 consists of 20 residues. The V segment lost 3 bases and the J segment 0 bases; nucleotides outside the gene matches: 11. Per the germline V gene, CDR1 is SGDLS and CDR2 is YYNGEE.

This clone was seen a handful of times. The chain has TRBV7-2 and TRBJ2-7, with D possibly being TRBD2 (5 bases). Per the germline V gene, CDR1 is SGHTA and CDR2 is FQGNSA. Trimming cost V 3 bases and J 11 bases, with 23 bases left between them. The CDR3 runs to 15 residues. CDR3 protein: CASSLVGQSTRDKYF. The CDR3 region has the DNA TGTGCCAGCAGCTTGGTGGGCCAGTCAACTAGAGATAAGTACTTC.

The gene calls are TRBV24-1 and TRBJ2-7, with TRBD1 identical over 8 bases. Germline-derived CDR1 and CDR2 are KGHDR and SFDVKD. The CDR3 loop spans 13 amino acids. Trimming at V came to 3 bases and at J to 3 bases, leaving 0 bases not matched to a gene. As DNA, the CDR3 is TGTGCCACCAGTGATGGACAGGGCTACGAGCAGTACTTC. Translating gives CATSDGQGYEQYF.

The rearrangement joins TRBV6-5 to TRBJ2-1, with 11 bases identical to TRBD2. The length of the CDR3 is 15 residues. The V segment lost 7 bases and the J segment 4 bases; nucleotides outside the gene matches: 6. The V gene's germline CDR1 is MNHEY and CDR2 SVGAGI. The CDR3 loop reads CASTLRTSGYNEQFF. The DNA of the CDR3 is TGTGCCAGCACCCTGCGGACTAGCGGGTACAATGAGCAGTTCTTC.

V and J are TRBV20-1 and TRBJ1-4; 7 bases fit TRBD1. V trimming: 3 bases; J trimming: 4 bases; junction bases outside the gene matches: 5. The germline V gene has CDR1 DFQATT and CDR2 SNEGSKA (reference sequence). The CDR3 runs 14 residues. The CDR3 sequence is CSASPGTVNEKLFF. CDR3 DNA: TGCAGTGCTAGTCCCGGGACAGTTAATGAAAAACTGTTTTTT.

The chain has TRBV7-8 and TRBJ2-1; TRBD2 matches 9 bases. CDR3 length equals 16 residues. The V segment lost 2 bases and the J segment 3 bases; nucleotides outside the gene matches: 5. Germline CDR1 SGHVS, CDR2 FQNEAQ. This CDR3 is CASSLLGGRVYNEQFF. CDR3 bases: TGTGCCAGCAGCTTATTGGGCGGGAGGGTCTACAATGAGCAGTTCTTC.

This clone was observed a few times. The chain uses TRBV4-2 and TRBJ1-5; TRBD1 agrees at 7 bases. Trimming cost V 0 bases and J 5 bases; bases outside gene matches: 10. CDR3 length equals 17 residues. Germline V gene sequence: CDR1 LGHNA, CDR2 YNFKEQ. CDR3 region: CASSQDLQGGVHQPQHF. DNA of the CDR3: TGTGCCAGCAGCCAAGATCTCCAGGGGGGCGTACATCAGCCCCAGCATTTT.

The chain combines TRBV12-3 or TRBV12-4 with TRBJ2-7; D not resolved. The ends were cut back, 5 bases at V and 3 bases at J, with 5 bases in the middle. This CDR3 contains 11 residues. CDR3 in DNA: TGTGCCAGCAGTCCCCACTACGAGCAGTACTTC. Translation gives CASSPHYEQYF.

The rearrangement uses TRBV6-5 and TRBJ2-5, with TRBD2 matching over 7 bases. The trim removed 6 bases at V and 4 bases at J, leaving 5 bases unmatched. The germline V gene has CDR1 MNHEY and CDR2 SVGAGI. This CDR3 is built from 13 residues. As DNA, the CDR3 is TGTGCCAGCAGGTCCCCGGGGGGAGAGACCCAGTACTTC. Its translation is CASRSPGGETQYF.

This clone was found a few times. This chain uses TRBV19 with TRBJ2-3, with a weak D call TRBD2 (6 bases). Per the germline V gene, CDR1 is LNHDA and CDR2 is SQIVND (reference sequence). CDR3 size: 16 residues. V lost 3 bases and J lost 0, with 13 bases in between. The DNA of the CDR3 is TGTGCCAGTAGTATTTTAAGTGGGACTAGCACAGATACGCAGTATTTT. Protein sequence: CASSILSGTSTDTQYF.

This clone was counted only a few times. The chain joins TRBV11-1 to TRBJ2-3; 10 positions agree with TRBD2. The CDR3 has 16 residues. Germline V CDR1 and CDR2: SGHAT, FQDESV (reference sequence). J was trimmed by 1 base and V by 4 bases; bases with no gene match: 5. The CDR3, as DNA: TGTGCCAGCAGCTATGGACTAGCGGAGGGCACAGATACGCAGTATTTT. As protein: CASSYGLAEGTDTQYF.

V is TRBV11-2 and J is TRBJ2-1; 7 bases line up with TRBD2. The CDR3 length is 14 residues. J lost 3 bases, V lost 7 bases, and 6 bases had no gene match. The germline gives CDR1 SGHAT, CDR2 FQNNGV. The CDR3 loop reads CASTPSGDYNEQFF. The CDR3 nucleotides are TGTGCCAGCACCCCTAGCGGAGACTACAATGAGCAGTTCTTC.

The chain links TRBV18 to TRBJ1-5; TRBD1 might be the D (5 bases). V was clipped by 4 bases and J by 4 bases, with 14 bases between them. Germline CDR1 reads KGHSH; CDR2 reads LQKENI. CDR3 size: 15 residues. This chain's CDR3 is CASSLNQGANQPQHF. Here the CDR3 DNA reads TGTGCCAGCTCACTCAATCAGGGTGCGAATCAGCCCCAGCATTTT.

The count of this clone is one. The chain joins TRBV30 to TRBJ2-1, with 11 bases aligning to TRBD2. V shed 0 bases, J shed 6 bases, and the junction held 1 base outside the gene matches. This CDR3 spans 14 amino acids. Germline CDR1 and CDR2: GTSNPN and SVGIG (reference sequence). The CDR3 DNA reads TGTGCCTGGAGTGTGGGGACTAGCGGCAATGAGCAGTTCTTC. It specifies CAWSVGTSGNEQFF.

The chain is built from TRBV5-6 and TRBJ1-2; no definite D call. The V end was cut by 1 base, the J end by 4 bases, with 20 bases between. The CDR3 is 17 amino acids. The germline V gene encodes CDR1 SGHDT and CDR2 YYEEEE. CDR3 protein: CASSLSPGFEEVYGYTF. Written as DNA, the CDR3 is TGTGCCAGCAGCTTGAGTCCGGGGTTTGAGGAGGTCTATGGCTACACCTTC.

The chain recombines TRBV5-1 with TRBJ1-4; the D gene is possibly TRBD1 (6 bases). The ends were cut back, 0 bases at V and 5 bases at J, with 8 bases in the middle. The V gene's germline CDR1 is SGHRS and CDR2 YFSETQ. This CDR3 has 14 amino acids. CDR3 DNA: TGCGCCAGCAGCTTGGTGGGGGCCAATGAAAAACTGTTTTTT. Encoded protein: CASSLVGANEKLFF.

V usage is TRBV7-9 and J usage is TRBJ2-2; possibly TRBD1 for D (5 bases). The CDR3 sequence is 15 residues long. V lost 4 bases and J 4 bases, leaving 13 bases between the germline ends. Germline V lookup: CDR1 SEHNR, CDR2 FQNEAQ (reference sequence). The CDR3 DNA follows: TGTGCCAGCAGCTCGTCAGACAGACTCACCGGGGAGCTGTTTTTT. Translated, it gives CASSSSDRLTGELFF.